These 10 T cell receptor beta chains share one sample of origin, sequenced in a study of human versus mouse CDR3 diversity and MHC coevolution. Produced via immunoSEQ multiplex PCR; TCRdb's table is partial and in-frame only. Of fewer than 80,000 clones in the sample, 85% to 95% were seen once. The sequenced sample was naive CD4+ T cells from blood. Subset noted: CD45RO-negative CD62L-positive naive CD4 T cells. These receptors were obtained from a person aged 30 to 69 in good health.

The V and J genes are TRBV15 and TRBJ2-5; 13 bases map to TRBD2. The ends lost 1 base at V and 2 bases at J; junction bases unmatched: 4. This CDR3 spans 17 amino acids. The germline V gene encodes CDR1 LNHNV and CDR2 YYDKDF (reference sequence). The CDR3 coding sequence is TGTGCCACCAGCAGAGCGAAGGGACTAGCGGGACAAGAGACCCAGTACTTC. Amino acid sequence: CATSRAKGLAGQETQYF.

The chain uses TRBV29-1 and TRBJ1-1; 7 nucleotides line up with TRBD1. Germline V CDR1 and CDR2: SQVTM, ANQGSEA. CDR3 size: 15 residues. V gave up 6 bases and J gave up 4 bases; unmatched junction bases: 14. Here the CDR3 DNA reads TGCAGCGTCGATAGTTACTATCAGGGGGTCACTGAAGCTTTCTTT. Its translation is CSVDSYYQGVTEAFF.

The chain combines TRBV19 with TRBJ2-7; 7 bases are shared with TRBD2. V lost 4 bases to trimming and J lost 3 bases; unmatched junction nucleotides: 18. There are 18 residues in the CDR3. Germline lookup yields CDR1 LNHDA and CDR2 SQIVND (reference sequence). In DNA, the CDR3 is TGTGCCAGTAGTAGGCACCAACTTGGGAGGGCTAAAGTCTACGAGCAGTACTTC. Amino acids: CASSRHQLGRAKVYEQYF.

The genes are TRBV6-6 and TRBJ1-3; D not certain. V lost 4 bases and J lost 0, with 10 bases in between. Germline assignment: CDR1 MNHNY and CDR2 SVGAGI (reference sequence). This CDR3 spans 15 amino acids. The CDR3 DNA sequence: TGTGCCAGCAGTTGGGAGGAGATCTCTGGAAACACCATATATTTT. Translating it yields CASSWEEISGNTIYF.

CDR3 protein: CASSTTGTGFLEQYF. The CDR3 DNA is TGTGCCAGTAGTACGACCGGGACAGGATTCCTCGAGCAGTACTTC. The V and J genes are TRBV19 and TRBJ2-7; TRBD1 agrees at 8 bases. Germline CDR1 LNHDA, CDR2 SQIVND (reference sequence). This CDR3 region has 15 residues. Germline trimming cut 4 bases from V and 6 bases from J; bases unmatched to any gene: 11.

This rearrangement joins TRBV6-5 to TRBJ1-4; 7 positions agree with TRBD1. The CDR3 consists of 14 residues. The trim removed 5 bases at V and 8 bases at J, leaving 8 bases unmatched. CDR1 and CDR2 (germline): MNHEY, SVGAGI. The DNA for the CDR3 is TGTGCCAGCAGTCCATGGACAGGATCGGAAAAACTGTTTTTT. This translates into CASSPWTGSEKLFF.

J is TRBJ2-5 and V is TRBV15; D perhaps matches TRBD2 (5 bases). Germline CDR1 LNHNV, CDR2 YYDKDF (reference sequence). Trimming removed 0 bases from V and 5 bases from J, with 16 bases in between. This CDR3 region has 16 residues. In DNA form, the CDR3 reads TGTGCCACCAGCAGAGATCGGGGTCTCTCCGGGGAGACCCAGTACTTC. This gives the protein CATSRDRGLSGETQYF.

The chain couples TRBV7-9 to TRBJ2-5; maybe TRBD1 (6 bases). Germline V gene sequence: CDR1 SEHNR, CDR2 FQNEAQ (reference sequence). The ends were cut back, 5 bases at V and 5 bases at J, with 15 bases in the middle. This CDR3 is 14 amino acids long. CDR3 nucleotide sequence: TGTGCCAGCAGCCTGCAGGGGATGAAGGAGACCCAGTACTTC. This translates into CASSLQGMKETQYF. The full variable domain, completed using reference TRBV7-9 and TRBJ2-5, is DTGVSQNPRHKITKRGQNVTFRCDPISEHNRLYWYRQTLGQGPEFLTYFQNEAQLEKSRLLSDRFSAERPKGSFSTLEIQRTEQGDSAMYLCASSLQGMKETQYFGPGTRLLVL.

The chain has TRBV10-3 and TRBJ1-2; 7 positions agree with TRBD1. This CDR3 has 13 residues. CDR1 is ENHRY and CDR2 is SYGVKD in the germline V gene. V lost 11 bases and J lost 0; bases outside the gene matches: 6. This CDR3 is CASRDSTNYGYTF. In nucleotides, the CDR3 is TGTGCCTCCCGGGACAGCACTAACTATGGCTACACCTTC.

This rearrangement joins TRBV19 to TRBJ2-3, with TRBD2 matching over 11 bases. J gave up 8 bases and V 9 bases, and 10 bases lay outside the gene matches. CDR1 and CDR2 from the germline V gene are LNHDA and SQIVND (reference sequence). This CDR3 region has 14 residues. The CDR3 DNA reads TGTGCCAGCGGGATTAGCGGGAGGGCCGGTACGCAGTATTTT. Its translation: CASGISGRAGTQYF. Variable domain in full (rest from reference TRBV19 and TRBJ2-3): DGGITQSPKYLFRKEGQNVTLSCEQNLNHDAMYWYRQDPGQGLRLIYYSQIVNDFQKGDIAEGYSVSREKKESFPLTVTSAQKNPTAFYLCASGISGRAGTQYFGPGTRLTVL.